This TCR beta chain was captured by sequencing in a study of regulatory T cells in long-lasting Graves disease. Study in general: Positivity for TSH receptor antibodies plus over 5 years of antithyroid drugs meant persistent Graves' disease.

Noted time point: persistent/refractory GD, antithyroid drugs over 5 years with positive TRAb. The TCR library was made from RNA extracted from PBMCs. Germline V lookup: CDR1 MNHEY, CDR2 SMNVEV (reference sequence). This CDR3 has 15 amino acids. V was pared by 5 bases and J by 0 bases, with 13 bases between. Arm-PCR with iRepertoire HTBI primers amplified the CDR3 regions for these TCR beta libraries. One entry per CDR3 protein results from TCRdb running MiXCR on the multiplex PCR reads. The sample carries roughly 700,000 distinct CDR3 sequences, about 30% recorded once. This clonotype has only a few counts.

The source was peripheral blood mononuclear cells (PBMCs), collected when the disease was refractory, from a patient treated with antithyroid drugs. This sequence joins TRBV27 and TRBJ2-5; tentatively, D is TRBD1 (5 bases). The source is a female donor with Graves disease. For the CDR3, the DNA is TGTGCCAGCAGTCCCCGCCAGGGTAACCAAGAGACCCAGTACTTC. Protein product: CASSPRQGNQETQYF.